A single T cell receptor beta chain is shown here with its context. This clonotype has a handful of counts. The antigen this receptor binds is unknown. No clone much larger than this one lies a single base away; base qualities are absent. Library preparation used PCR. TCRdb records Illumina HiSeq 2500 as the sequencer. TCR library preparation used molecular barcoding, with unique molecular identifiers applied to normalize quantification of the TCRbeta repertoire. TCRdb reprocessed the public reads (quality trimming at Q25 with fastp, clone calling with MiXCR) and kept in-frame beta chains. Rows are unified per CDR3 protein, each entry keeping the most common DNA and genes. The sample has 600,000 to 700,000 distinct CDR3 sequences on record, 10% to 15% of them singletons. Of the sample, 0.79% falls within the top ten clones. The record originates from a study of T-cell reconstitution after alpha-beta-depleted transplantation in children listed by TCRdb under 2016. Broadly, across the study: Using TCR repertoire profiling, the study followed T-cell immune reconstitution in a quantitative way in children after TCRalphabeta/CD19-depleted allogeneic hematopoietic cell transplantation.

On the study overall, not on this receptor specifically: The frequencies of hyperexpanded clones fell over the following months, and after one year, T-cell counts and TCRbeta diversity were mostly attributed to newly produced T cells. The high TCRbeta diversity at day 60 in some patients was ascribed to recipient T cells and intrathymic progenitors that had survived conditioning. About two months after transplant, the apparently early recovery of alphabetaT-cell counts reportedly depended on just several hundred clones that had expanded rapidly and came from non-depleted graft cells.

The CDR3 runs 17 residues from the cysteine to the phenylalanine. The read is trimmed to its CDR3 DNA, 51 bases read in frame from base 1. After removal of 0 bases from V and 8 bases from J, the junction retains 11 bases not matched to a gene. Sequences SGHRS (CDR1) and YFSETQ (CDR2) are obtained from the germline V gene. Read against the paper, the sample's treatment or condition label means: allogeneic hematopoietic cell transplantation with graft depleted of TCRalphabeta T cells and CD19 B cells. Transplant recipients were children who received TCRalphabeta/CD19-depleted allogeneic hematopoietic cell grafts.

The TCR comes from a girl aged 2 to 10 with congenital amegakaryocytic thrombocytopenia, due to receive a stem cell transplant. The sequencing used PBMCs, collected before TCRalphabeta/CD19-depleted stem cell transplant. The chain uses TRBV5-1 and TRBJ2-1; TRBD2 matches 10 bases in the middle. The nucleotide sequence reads TGCGCCAGCAGCTTGGTGTTAGCGGGAGGCGGCGGACATGAGCAGTTCTTC. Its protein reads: CASSLVLAGGGGHEQFF. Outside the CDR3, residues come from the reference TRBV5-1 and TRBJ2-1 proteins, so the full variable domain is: KAGVTQTPRYLIKTRGQQVTLSCSPISGHRSVSWYQQTPGQGLQFLFEYFSETQRNKGNFPGRFSGRQFSNSRSEMNVSTLELGDSALYLCASSLVLAGGGGHEQFFGPGTRLTVL.